These 8 T cell receptor beta chains came from one sample sequenced in a study of cytomegalovirus exposure and HLA in healthy donors. PCR used 60 Vbeta primers and 13 Jbeta primers. Sequencing was performed with immunoSEQ multiplex PCR; in TCRdb, only in-frame clones are kept and a portion is missing. The table gives some 72,000 clones; the top ten clones make up approximately 4.6% of it. The sample was PBMCs. The receptor source for this set is a man aged 25-45 years in good health and CMV-seronegative.

The V call is TRBV7-3, the J call TRBJ2-5; 8 bases map to TRBD2. From germline, CDR1 is SGHTA and CDR2 FQGTGA. The CDR3 has 14 amino acids. The J segment lost 2 bases and the V segment lost 4 bases, leaving 3 bases of the junction unmatched. The CDR3 nucleotides read TGTGCCAGCAGCTCCGGGGGGGCACAAGAGACCCAGTACTTC. Its protein is CASSSGGAQETQYF. The full variable domain, its missing parts supplied by reference TRBV7-3 and TRBJ2-5, is GAGVSQTPSNKVTEKGKYVELRCDPISGHTALYWYRQSLGQGPEFLIYFQGTGAADDSGLPNDRFFAVRPEGSVSTLKIQRTERGDSAVYLCASSSGGAQETQYFGPGTRLLVL.

The rearrangement joins TRBV11-3 to TRBJ2-5, with TRBD1 identical over 7 bases. V was clipped by 2 bases and J by 2 bases; unmatched bases: 8. The CDR3 is 16 residues long. Germline V gene sequence: CDR1 SGHNT, CDR2 YENEEA. CDR3 nucleotides: TGTGCCAGCAGCTTAAGGTCTGGCAGGGGGCAAGAGACCCAGTACTTC. Translation gives CASSLRSGRGQETQYF.

This rearrangement joins TRBV28 to TRBJ1-5; no clear D gene. V gave up 5 bases and J gave up 8 bases, with 7 bases separating them. Looked up from germline, CDR1 is MDHEN and CDR2 is SYDVKM. The CDR3 consists of 11 residues. The CDR3: CASSRREPQHF. The CDR3 DNA is TGTGCCAGCAGTCGGAGGGAGCCCCAGCATTTT.

The chain uses TRBV7-2 and TRBJ2-1, with a tentative D call TRBD2 (6 bases). V lost 5 bases, J lost 13 bases, and 15 bases lay in between. CDR1 and CDR2 (germline): SGHTA, FQGNSA. There are 12 residues in the CDR3. The CDR3 loop reads CASSRSGLHQFF. The DNA for the CDR3 is TGTGCCAGCAGCCGATCGGGACTTCATCAGTTCTTC.

V is TRBV7-2 and J is TRBJ2-1; no definite D call. The CDR3 loop spans 12 amino acids. Germline V gives CDR1 SGHTA, CDR2 FQGNSA. V lost 5 bases and J lost 1, with 3 bases in between. The CDR3 DNA reads TGTGCCAGCAGCCTTTCCTACAATGAGCAGTTCTTC. Translated, it gives CASSLSYNEQFF.

The chain uses TRBV19 and TRBJ2-2; D is perhaps TRBD1 (5 bases). The CDR3 is made up of 15 amino acids. Germline CDR1 and CDR2: LNHDA and SQIVND (reference sequence). Trimming pared 5 bases from V and 4 bases from J, leaving 14 bases between. CDR3 DNA sequence: TGTGCCAGTAGTTTCGACAGATTTGGCACCGGGGAGCTGTTTTTT. It translates to CASSFDRFGTGELFF.

The rearrangement joins TRBV27 to TRBJ2-5, with a possible D match to TRBD2 (6 bases). The CDR3 length is 13 residues. V was clipped by 3 bases and J by 3 bases, with 8 bases between them. Germline CDR1 and CDR2: MNHEY and SMNVEV (reference sequence). CDR3: CASSFWGEETQYF. The CDR3 nucleotides are TGTGCCAGCAGTTTCTGGGGGGAAGAGACCCAGTACTTC.

The rearrangement joins TRBV7-9 to TRBJ2-7; TRBD2 matches at 9 bases. V lost 7 bases to trimming and J lost 6 bases; unmatched junction nucleotides: 16. Germline V gene sequence: CDR1 SEHNR, CDR2 FQNEAQ (reference sequence). The CDR3 is 16 amino acids. As DNA, the CDR3 is TGTGCCAGCACCCCTAAGGGGCGGGAGGGCCTCACCGAGCAGTACTTC. Translating it yields CASTPKGREGLTEQYF.